This record looks at one T cell receptor beta chain sequence and its context. Its matching antigen is unknown. This specimen comes from a study of cytomegalovirus exposure and HLA in healthy donors. Primers: 60 Vbeta forward and 13 Jbeta reverse. The data were produced by immunoSEQ multiplex PCR, yet TCRdb's version contains in-frame clones alone and is incomplete. The profile shows 95,000 to 150,000 clones, roughly 80% of them singletons. This CDR3 comprises 12 residues. V shed 5 bases and J shed 7 bases, with 11 bases lying between them. Germline V gene lookup returns CDR1 SGHVS and CDR2 FQNEAQ. Whole-study results and caveats: Rare TCR sequences dominated, though some public TCRs recurred in many donors.

The sequence was collected from a man in his thirties or forties in good health and CMV-seronegative. Sequencing used PBMCs. This sequence joins TRBV7-8 and TRBJ1-1; weak D call: TRBD1 (5 bases). CDR3 in amino acids: CASSPQGVEAFF. CDR3 coding DNA: TGTGCCAGCAGCCCTCAAGGGGTTGAAGCTTTCTTT.